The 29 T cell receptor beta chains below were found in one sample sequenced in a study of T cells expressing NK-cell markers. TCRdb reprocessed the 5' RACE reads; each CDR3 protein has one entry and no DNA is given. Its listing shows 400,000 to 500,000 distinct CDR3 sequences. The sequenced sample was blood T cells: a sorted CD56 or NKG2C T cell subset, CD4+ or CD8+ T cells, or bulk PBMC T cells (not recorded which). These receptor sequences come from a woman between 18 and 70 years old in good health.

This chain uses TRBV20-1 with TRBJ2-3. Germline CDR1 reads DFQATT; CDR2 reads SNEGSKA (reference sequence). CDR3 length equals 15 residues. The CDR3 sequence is CSARDRLAGADTQYF.

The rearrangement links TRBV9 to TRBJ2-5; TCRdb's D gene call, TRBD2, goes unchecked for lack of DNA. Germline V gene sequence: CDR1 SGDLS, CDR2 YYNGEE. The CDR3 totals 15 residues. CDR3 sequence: CASSSIGVGQETQYF.

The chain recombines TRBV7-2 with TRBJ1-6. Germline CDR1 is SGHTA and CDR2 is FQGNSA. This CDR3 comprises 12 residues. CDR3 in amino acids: CASSFTNSPLHF. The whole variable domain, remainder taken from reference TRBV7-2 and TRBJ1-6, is GAGVSQSPSNKVTEKGKDVELRCDPISGHTALYWYRQSLGQGLEFLIYFQGNSAPDKSGLPSDRFSAERTGGSVSTLTIQRTQQEDSAVYLCASSFTNSPLHFGNGTRLTVT.

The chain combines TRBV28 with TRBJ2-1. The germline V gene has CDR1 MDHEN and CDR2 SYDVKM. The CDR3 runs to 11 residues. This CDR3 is CASQTSNEQFF.

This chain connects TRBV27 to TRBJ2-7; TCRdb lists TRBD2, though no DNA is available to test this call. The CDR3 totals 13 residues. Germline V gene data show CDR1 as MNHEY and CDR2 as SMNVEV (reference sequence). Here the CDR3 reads CASSYTSGYEQYF.

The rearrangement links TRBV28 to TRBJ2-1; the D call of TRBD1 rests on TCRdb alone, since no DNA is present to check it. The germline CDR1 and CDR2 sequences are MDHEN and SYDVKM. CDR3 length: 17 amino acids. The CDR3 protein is CASSLVSAGPQGNEQFF.

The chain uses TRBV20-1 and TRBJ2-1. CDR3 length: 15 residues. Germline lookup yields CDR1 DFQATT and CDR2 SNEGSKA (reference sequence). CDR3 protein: CSATRHPSSYNEQFF.

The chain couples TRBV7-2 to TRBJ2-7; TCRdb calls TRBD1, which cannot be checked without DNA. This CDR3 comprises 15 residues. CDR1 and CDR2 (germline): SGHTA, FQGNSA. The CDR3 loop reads CASSQDRVSSYEQYF.

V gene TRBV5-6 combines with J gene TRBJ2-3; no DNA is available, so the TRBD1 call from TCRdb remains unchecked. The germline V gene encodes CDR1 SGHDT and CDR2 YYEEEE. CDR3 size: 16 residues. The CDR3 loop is CASKTLDGFATDTQYF.

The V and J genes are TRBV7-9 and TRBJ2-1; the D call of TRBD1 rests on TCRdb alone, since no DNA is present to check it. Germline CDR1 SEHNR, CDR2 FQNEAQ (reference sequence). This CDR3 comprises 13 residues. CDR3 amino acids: CASSVTGGNEQFF.

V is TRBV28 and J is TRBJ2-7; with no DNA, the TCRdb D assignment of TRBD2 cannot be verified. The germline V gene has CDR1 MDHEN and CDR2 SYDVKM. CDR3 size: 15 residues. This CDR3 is CASSLRGLLSYEQYF.

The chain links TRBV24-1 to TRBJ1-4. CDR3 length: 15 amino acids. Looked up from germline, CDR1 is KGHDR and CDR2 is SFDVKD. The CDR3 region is CATSDQTTVNEKLFF.

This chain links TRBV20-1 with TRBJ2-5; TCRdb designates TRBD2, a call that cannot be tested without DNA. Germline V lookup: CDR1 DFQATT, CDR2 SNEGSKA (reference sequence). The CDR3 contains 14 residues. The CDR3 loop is CIGIPAVQPETQYF.

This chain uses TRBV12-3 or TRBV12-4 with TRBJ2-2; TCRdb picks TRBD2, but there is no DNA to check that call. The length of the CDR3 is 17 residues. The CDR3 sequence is CASSLLASGSSTGELFF.

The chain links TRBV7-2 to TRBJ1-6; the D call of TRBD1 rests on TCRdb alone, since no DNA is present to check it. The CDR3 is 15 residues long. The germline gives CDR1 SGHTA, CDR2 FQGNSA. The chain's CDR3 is CASSLGSGANSPLHF.

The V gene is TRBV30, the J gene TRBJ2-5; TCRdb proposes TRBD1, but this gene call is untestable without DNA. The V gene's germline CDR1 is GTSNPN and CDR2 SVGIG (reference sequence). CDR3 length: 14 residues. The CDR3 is CAWSGGGLPETQYF.

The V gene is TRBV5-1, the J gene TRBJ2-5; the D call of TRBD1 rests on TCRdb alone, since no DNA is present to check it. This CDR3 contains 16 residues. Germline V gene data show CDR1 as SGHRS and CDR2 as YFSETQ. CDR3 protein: CASSAGGAGIGETQYF.

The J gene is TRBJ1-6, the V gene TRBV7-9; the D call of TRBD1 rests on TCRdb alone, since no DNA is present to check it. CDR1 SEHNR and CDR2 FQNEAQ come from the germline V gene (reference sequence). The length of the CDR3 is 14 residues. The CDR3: CASSWTGSLSPLHF.

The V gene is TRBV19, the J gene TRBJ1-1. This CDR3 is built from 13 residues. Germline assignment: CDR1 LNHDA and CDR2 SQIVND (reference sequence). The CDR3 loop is CASSYTPNTEAFF.

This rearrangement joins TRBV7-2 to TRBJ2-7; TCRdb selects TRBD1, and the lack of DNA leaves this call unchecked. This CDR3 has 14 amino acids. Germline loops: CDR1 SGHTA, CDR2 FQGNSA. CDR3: CASSPGYGSYEQYF.

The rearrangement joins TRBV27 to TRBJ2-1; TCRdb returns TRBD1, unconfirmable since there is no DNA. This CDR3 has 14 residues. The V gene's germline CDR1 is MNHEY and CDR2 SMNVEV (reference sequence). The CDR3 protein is CASGGQGSSNEQFF.

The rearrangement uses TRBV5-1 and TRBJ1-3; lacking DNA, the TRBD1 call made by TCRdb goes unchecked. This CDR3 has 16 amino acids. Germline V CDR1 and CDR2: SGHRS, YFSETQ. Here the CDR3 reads CASSLVPQGFIDTIYF.

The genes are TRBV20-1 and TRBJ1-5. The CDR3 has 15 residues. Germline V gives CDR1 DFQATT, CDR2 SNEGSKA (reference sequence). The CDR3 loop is CSARDAVAGNQPQHF.

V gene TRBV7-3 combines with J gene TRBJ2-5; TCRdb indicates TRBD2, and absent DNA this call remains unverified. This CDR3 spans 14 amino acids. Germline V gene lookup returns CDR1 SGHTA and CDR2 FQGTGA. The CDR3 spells CASSSGPAPETQYF.

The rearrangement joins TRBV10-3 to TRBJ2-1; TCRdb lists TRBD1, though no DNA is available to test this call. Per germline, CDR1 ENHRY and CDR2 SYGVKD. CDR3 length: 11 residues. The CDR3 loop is CAISGGDEQFF.

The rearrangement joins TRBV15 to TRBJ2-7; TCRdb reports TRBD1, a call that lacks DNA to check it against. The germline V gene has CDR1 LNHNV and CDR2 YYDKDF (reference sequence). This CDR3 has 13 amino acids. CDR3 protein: CATSRKAPSEQYF.

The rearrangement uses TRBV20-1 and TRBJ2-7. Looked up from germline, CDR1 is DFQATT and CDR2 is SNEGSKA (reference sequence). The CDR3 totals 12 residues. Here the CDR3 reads CSARDPPYEQYF.

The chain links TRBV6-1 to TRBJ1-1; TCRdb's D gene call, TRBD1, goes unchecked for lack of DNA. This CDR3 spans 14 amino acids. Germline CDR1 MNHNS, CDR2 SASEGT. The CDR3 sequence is CASSETGGNTEAFF.

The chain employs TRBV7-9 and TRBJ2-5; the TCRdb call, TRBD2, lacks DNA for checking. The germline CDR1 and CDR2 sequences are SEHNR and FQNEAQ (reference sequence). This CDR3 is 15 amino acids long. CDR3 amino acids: CASSGLAVYQETQYF.